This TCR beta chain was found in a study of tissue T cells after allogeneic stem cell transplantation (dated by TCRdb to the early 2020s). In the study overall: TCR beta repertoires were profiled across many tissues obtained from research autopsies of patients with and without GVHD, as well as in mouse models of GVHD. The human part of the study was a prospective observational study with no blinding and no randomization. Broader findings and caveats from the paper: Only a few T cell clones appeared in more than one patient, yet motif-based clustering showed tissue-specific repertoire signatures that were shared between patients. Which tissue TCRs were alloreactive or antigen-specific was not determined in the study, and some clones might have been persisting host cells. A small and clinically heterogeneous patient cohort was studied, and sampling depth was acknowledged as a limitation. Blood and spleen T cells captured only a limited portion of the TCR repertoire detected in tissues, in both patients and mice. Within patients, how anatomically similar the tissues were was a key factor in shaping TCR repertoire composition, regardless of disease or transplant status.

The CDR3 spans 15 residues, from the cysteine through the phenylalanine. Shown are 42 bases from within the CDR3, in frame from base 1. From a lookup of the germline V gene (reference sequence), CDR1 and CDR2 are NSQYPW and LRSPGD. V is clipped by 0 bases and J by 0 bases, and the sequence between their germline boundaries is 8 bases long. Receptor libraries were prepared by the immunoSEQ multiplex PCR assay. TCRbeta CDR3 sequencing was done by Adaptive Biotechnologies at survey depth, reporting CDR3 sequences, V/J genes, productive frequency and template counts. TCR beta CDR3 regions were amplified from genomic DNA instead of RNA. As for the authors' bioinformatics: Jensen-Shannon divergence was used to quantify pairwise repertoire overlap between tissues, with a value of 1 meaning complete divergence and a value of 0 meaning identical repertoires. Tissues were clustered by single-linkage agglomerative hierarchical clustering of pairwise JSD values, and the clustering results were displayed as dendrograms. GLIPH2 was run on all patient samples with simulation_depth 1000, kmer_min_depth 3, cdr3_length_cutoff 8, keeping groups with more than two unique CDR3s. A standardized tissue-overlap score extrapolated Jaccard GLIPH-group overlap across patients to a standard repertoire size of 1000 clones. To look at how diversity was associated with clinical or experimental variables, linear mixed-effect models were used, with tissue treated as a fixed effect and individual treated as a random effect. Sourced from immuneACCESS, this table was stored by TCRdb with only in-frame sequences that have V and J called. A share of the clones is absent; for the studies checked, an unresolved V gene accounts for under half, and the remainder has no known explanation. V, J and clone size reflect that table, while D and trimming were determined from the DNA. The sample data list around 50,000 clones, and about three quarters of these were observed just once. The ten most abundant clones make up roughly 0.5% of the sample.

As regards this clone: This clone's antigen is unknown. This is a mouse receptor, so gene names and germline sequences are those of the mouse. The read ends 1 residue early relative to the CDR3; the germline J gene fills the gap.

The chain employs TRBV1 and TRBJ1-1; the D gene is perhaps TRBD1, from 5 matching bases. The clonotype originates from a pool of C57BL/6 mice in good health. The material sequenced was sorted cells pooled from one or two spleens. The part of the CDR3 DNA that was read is TGCACCTGCAGTGCAGATACGGGGGCAAACACAGAAGTCTTC. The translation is CTCSADTGANTEVF. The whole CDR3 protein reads CTCSADTGANTEVFF.